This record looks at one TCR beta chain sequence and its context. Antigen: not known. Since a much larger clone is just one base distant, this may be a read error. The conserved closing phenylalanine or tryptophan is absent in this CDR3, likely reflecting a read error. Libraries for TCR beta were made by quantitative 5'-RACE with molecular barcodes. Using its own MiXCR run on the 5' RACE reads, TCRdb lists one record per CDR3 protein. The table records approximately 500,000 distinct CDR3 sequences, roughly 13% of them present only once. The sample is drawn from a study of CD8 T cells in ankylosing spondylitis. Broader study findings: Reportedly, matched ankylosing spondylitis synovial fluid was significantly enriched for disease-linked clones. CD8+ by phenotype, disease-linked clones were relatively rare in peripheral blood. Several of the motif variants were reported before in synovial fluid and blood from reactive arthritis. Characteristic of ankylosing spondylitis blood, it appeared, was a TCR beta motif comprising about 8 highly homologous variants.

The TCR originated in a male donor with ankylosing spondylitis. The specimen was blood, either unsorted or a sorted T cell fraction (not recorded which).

For the CDR3, the DNA is TGCAGTGCTAGAGGGGGGCGCCCCCAAGAGACCCAGTACTTG. This gives the protein CSARGGRPQETQYL. This chain uses TRBV20-1 with TRBJ2-5, with D tentatively TRBD1 (6 bases). Germline V lookup: CDR1 DFQATT, CDR2 SNEGSKA (reference sequence). V shed 1 base and J shed 1 base, with 10 bases lying between them. CDR3 size: 14 residues.